The rows below give T cell receptor beta chains drawn from one sample of a study of cytomegalovirus exposure and HLA in healthy donors. TCRdb's copy holds only in-frame clones and misses some; the assay was immunoSEQ multiplex PCR. The sample lists over 100,000 clones, roughly 71% seen once, with around 1.5% in the top ten. The specimen was PBMCs. These receptor sequences come from a woman aged 40-49 years in good health and CMV-seronegative. The CDR3 runs from the conserved cysteine through the conserved F or W. A D gene is named only where the DNA matches it firmly. The listing skips clone size in some rows; elsewhere it reads once, few, many or a size class.

j_call d_call v_call clone_size cdr3_nt cdr3_aa
TRBJ1-1 - TRBV4-2 few TGTGCCAGCAGCCAAGATCGACAGGTTACTGAAGCTTTCTTT CASSQDRQVTEAFF
TRBJ1-4 TRBD1 TRBV30 once TGTGCCTGGAGTCCCTCCCCTGGACAGGGGCCGGGGACTAATGAAAAACTGTTTTTT CAWSPSPGQGPGTNEKLFF
TRBJ1-6 TRBD1 TRBV9 - TGTGCCAGCAGCGTGACAGGGTCCTATAATTCACCCCTCCACTTT CASSVTGSYNSPLHF
TRBJ2-1 - TRBV18 - TGTGCCAGCTCATCAAAGGGGGGGGGCCTCATCTACAATGAGCAGTTCTTC CASSSKGGGLIYNEQFF
TRBJ1-1 - TRBV5-6 few TGTGCCAGCAGCTTGGTGGACAGACAGAACACTGAAGCTTTCTTT CASSLVDRQNTEAFF
TRBJ1-2 TRBD1 TRBV7-9 - TGTGCCAGCAGCAAAGACGTATCGACAGGGACCAATGGCTACACCTTC CASSKDVSTGTNGYTF
TRBJ2-7 TRBD2 TRBV28 - TGTGCCAGCAGACTAGCGGGGGGACTCTACGAGCAGTACTTC CASRLAGGLYEQYF
TRBJ2-2 TRBD1 TRBV6-4 - TGTGCCAGCAGTGACCCTAGGGGGCCGAACACCGGGGAGCTGTTTTTT CASSDPRGPNTGELFF
TRBJ2-3 TRBD1 TRBV5-1 - TGCGCCAGCAGCCCACCAGACAGGGCGTCGGGCACAGATACGCAGTATTTT CASSPPDRASGTDTQYF
TRBJ1-1 - TRBV5-1 - TGCGCCAGCAGCCCAGAGAACCAGGGGCCGAACACTGAAGCTTTCTTT CASSPENQGPNTEAFF
TRBJ1-3 - TRBV28 once TGTGCCAGCAGGACAGAAACAGGAAACACCATATATTTT CASRTETGNTIYF
TRBJ2-7 - TRBV4-1 - TGCGCCAGCAGCCAGTCCAGCATCGGGGAGCAGTACTTC CASSQSSIGEQYF
TRBJ2-1 - TRBV18 few TGTGCCAGCTCAGCTAACAGTATAGGAGGGACTGCAGTGGGTAATGAGCAGTTCTTC CASSANSIGGTAVGNEQFF
TRBJ1-1 - TRBV4-1 - TGCGCCAGCAGCCCCCTGGCCAGGGCAACTGAAGCTTTCTTT CASSPLARATEAFF
TRBJ2-3 - TRBV13 - TGTGCCAGCAGCCCGAGCGCTAGCACAGATACGCAGTATTTT CASSPSASTDTQYF
TRBJ1-4 - TRBV7-9 - TGTGCCAGCAGCTTAGGGCAGGGTAATGAAAAACTGTTTTTT CASSLGQGNEKLFF
TRBJ2-7 - TRBV5-1 - TGCGCCAGCAGCTTAAATATTCAGGGGACGGGCGAGCAGTACTTC CASSLNIQGTGEQYF
TRBJ1-1 - TRBV7-9 - TGTGCCAGCAGTTTGGGGAGTAACACTGAAGCTTTCTTT CASSLGSNTEAFF
TRBJ1-5 - TRBV5-6 - TGTGCCAGCAGCTTCCGAGGGGGGGATCAGCCCCAGCATTTT CASSFRGGDQPQHF
TRBJ1-1 TRBD1 TRBV19 - TGTGCCAGTAACCACAGGGGGCGAGACTTGGACACTGAAGCTTTCTTT CASNHRGRDLDTEAFF
TRBJ1-1 TRBD1 TRBV28 - TGTGCCAGCAGATCAGGGGGGTCGGACACTGAAGCTTTCTTT CASRSGGSDTEAFF
TRBJ2-5 TRBD2 TRBV7-9 - TGTGCCAGCAGCCCCAGCGGGGGTAGTAAGGAGACCCAGTACTTC CASSPSGGSKETQYF